Listed below are T cell receptor beta chains from one sample, sequenced in a study of OX40 agonist ivuxolimab in advanced cancers. Clones were read by immunoSEQ multiplex PCR, and TCRdb kept only the in-frame ones, dropping some. In the table there are about 15,000 clones, about 77% of which are singletons. Sequencing was performed on CD4+ or CD8+ T cells sorted from blood, taken in a trial of the OX40 agonist ivuxolimab. These receptors all stem from an adult with an advanced solid tumor such as melanoma, head and neck, liver or kidney cancer. Each CDR3 is given with its conserved first and last residue.

V gene: TRBV29-1; CDR3 protein: CSVGRAPTGVMYEQYF
V gene: TRBV7-9; CDR3 protein: CASSPTSFGETQYF
V gene: TRBV15; CDR3 protein: CATAGDHSYEQYF
V gene: TRBV4-1; CDR3 protein: CASNQPETTYEQYF
V gene: TRBV19; CDR3 protein: CASRTTGDYGYTF
V gene: TRBV6-5; CDR3 protein: CASSYLTKYRYEQYF
V gene: TRBV4-1; CDR3 protein: CASSQNRGLNYEQYF
V gene: TRBV7-9; CDR3 protein: CASSLNRGTEAFF
V gene: TRBV13; CDR3 protein: CASSFGLGSITEAFF
V gene: TRBV4-3; CDR3 protein: CASSQERLAGITDTQYF
V gene: TRBV10-2; CDR3 protein: CASRTGLAGGSDTQYF
V gene: TRBV11-2; CDR3 protein: CASSSQTGYEQYF
V gene: TRBV6-5; CDR3 protein: CASSYSGNAEAFF
V gene: TRBV27; CDR3 protein: CASRESGGYEQYF
V gene: TRBV19; CDR3 protein: CASSPTGVAYEQYF
V gene: TRBV4-2; CDR3 protein: CASSIAGASYEQYF
V gene: TRBV4-1; CDR3 protein: CASSPTSSYEQYF
V gene: TRBV27; CDR3 protein: CASSLSGEGEDTGELFF
V gene: TRBV6-1; CDR3 protein: CASGPGQGQPQHF
V gene: TRBV15; CDR3 protein: CVTRGGTYNEQFF
V gene: TRBV7-3; CDR3 protein: CASSSAGTSDSYEQYF
V gene: TRBV14; CDR3 protein: CASSQQYGFYEQYF
V gene: TRBV10-2; CDR3 protein: CASADSRSEQFF
V gene: TRBV27; CDR3 protein: CASSSKAHYEQYF
V gene: TRBV5-4; CDR3 protein: CASSPERGSYEQYF
V gene: TRBV19; CDR3 protein: CASSIRPRSSSYNEQFF
V gene: TRBV5-6; CDR3 protein: CASSLAGNYGYTF
V gene: TRBV11-2; CDR3 protein: CASSFIPSRDRSYEQYF
V gene: TRBV4-2; CDR3 protein: CASSQVIGVTSTDTQYF
V gene: TRBV27; CDR3 protein: CASGVRDRAHTF
V gene: TRBV29-1; CDR3 protein: CSVDTSWQETQYF
V gene: TRBV6-1; CDR3 protein: CASSDGASGNTIYF
V gene: TRBV14; CDR3 protein: CASSQGQGWVNEQFF
V gene: TRBV19; CDR3 protein: CASSTLPGVAEEKLFF
V gene: TRBV6-4; CDR3 protein: CASSGSAVPGPTGTEAFF
V gene: TRBV29-1; CDR3 protein: CSVDGEAGGGDEQFF
V gene: TRBV6-5; CDR3 protein: CASSYSTGQVIYEQYF
V gene: TRBV4-3; CDR3 protein: CASSQDLNFGQVYNEQFF
V gene: TRBV27; CDR3 protein: CASSLSWEGYNEQFF
V gene: TRBV5-1; CDR3 protein: CASSFGTGGYEQYF
V gene: TRBV12-5; CDR3 protein: CASGLPPTGVEAFF
V gene: TRBV11-2; CDR3 protein: CASSQEVQASYEQYF
V gene: TRBV6-9; CDR3 protein: CASSYDSGTGELFF